These T cell receptor beta chains were read from a single sample in a study of tumor-infiltrating lymphocytes in primary liver carcinoma. Via MiXCR, TCRdb re-called the multiplex PCR reads, giving one row per CDR3 protein. The table has approximately 92,000 distinct CDR3 sequences, about 70% seen once. The sample was tumor-adjacent normal liver tissue. Receptor source: a man between 35 and 55 years old with primary liver carcinoma and hepatitis B virus infection. Each CDR3 is given without its conserved first and last residue. The order of the fields is clone size, V gene, CDR3 protein. Some rows mark clone size as missing; the rest say once, few, many or name a class of expanded clone.

>many|TRBV29-1
SVAGETQY
>-|TRBV11-2
ASSLGILAGGRETQY
>-|TRBV4-1
ASGQDKASGVKYEQY
>-|TRBV4-2
ASGQEGAGKGIGNIQY
>-|TRBV28
VSSLPGFTEAF
>once|TRBV6-1
ASSEAGRYWPPLH
>-|TRBV11-2
ASSLTIGRGNEQF
>few|TRBV5-1
ASSLILAVSYNEQF
>-|TRBV19
ASNYLGGSSNQPQY
>-|TRBV28
ASISHGSVAEQY
>-|TRBV6-6
ASRRLAGGPHVQF
>-|TRBV11-2
ASSSPLGAAVQY
>-|TRBV29-1
SVSSPARATDTQY
>-|TRBV14
ASGQIFSPDTQY
>many|TRBV5-5
ASSSSLGGQETQY
>-|TRBV6-5
ASSPGVLDTHY
>many|TRBV29-1
SVEDTVGNEQF
>-|TRBV4-1
ASSRGPHNEQF
>many|TRBV12-3/TRBV12-4
ASTRTQGFQY
>many|TRBV6-1
ASSVGASTDTQY
>-|TRBV6-1
ASSTLIGGHDEKLF
>-|TRBV5-6
ARSLGTGAIGTDRQY
>-|TRBV6-6
ASSYSDGEQY
>many|TRBV6-5
ASSDRQDPWETQY
>many|TRBV5-1
ASSLNPGLSYEQY
>-|TRBV5-1
ASSGGGNGYEQY
>-|TRBV5-1
ASSSGTVGNTIY
>-|TRBV11-2
ASSLDQWEGRETQY
>-|TRBV25-1
ASSPPPHRESSYEHY
>once|TRBV29-1
SVEIRNYDYT
>-|TRBV11-2
ASSYNTNTQAF
>many|TRBV5-8
ASSQTSYNEQF
>-|TRBV4-1
ASSQVDTMNTEAF
>many|TRBV12-3/TRBV12-4
ASSLSGQPGRPQH
>-|TRBV4-2
ASSQGDQEGEKLF
>-|TRBV6-1
ASTVMAHRGVEQY
>-|TRBV11-2
VSSPSIGAGEIQY
>-|TRBV12-5
VSGPRGPTNTGELF
>few|TRBV5-4
VSSSGYEQY
>-|TRBV11-2
AISSSGIANTRELF
>few|TRBV7-8
ASSLGTGGINQPQH
>many|TRBV12-3/TRBV12-4
ASSLALVGGVNTGELF
>medium-sized|TRBV11-2
ASSLVRYNEQF
>-|TRBV5-1
ASSTSEGSGHEQF
>-|TRBV20-1
SAKSEGKGAIPRLNTIY
>-|TRBV11-2
ASSRTGDYY
>-|TRBV28
ASSLIAGRKEKLF
>-|TRBV11-1
AGSLGGYDSDTQY
>-|TRBV11-2
ASSSRTSVNNEQF
>-|TRBV11-3
ASSLSGTSGLGEQS
>once|TRBV29-1
SVRAGTTDMQY